Listed here are 9 T cell receptor beta chains from one sample, sequenced in a study of shared clonotypes between healthy human individuals. Sequenced by immunoSEQ multiplex PCR; TCRdb stores in-frame clones only, minus some. The sample contains roughly 1.5 million clones, about 98% of which appear only once. The material sequenced was naive CD4+ T cells sorted from blood. Documented subset: CD45RA+ positively selected. These receptor sequences come from a man aged 25 to 45 in good health.

Details on this clone: The sample has other DNA sequences that encode this CDR3 too. The V gene is TRBV6-5, the J gene TRBJ2-7; no reliable D call. The V end lost 0 bases, the J end lost 4 bases, and 4 bases lay between the germline ends. Germline V gene data show CDR1 as MNHEY and CDR2 as SVGAGI. CDR3 length equals 12 residues. Written as DNA, the CDR3 is TGTGCCAGCAGTTACTCCCCGTACGAGCAGTACTTC. It is translated as CASSYSPYEQYF.

The V call is TRBV4-1, the J call TRBJ1-3, with TRBD1 as a possible D gene (5 bases). This CDR3 comprises 18 residues. Germline assignment: CDR1 MGHRA and CDR2 YSYEKL. Trimming took 1 base from V and 1 from J, leaving 17 bases between them. The CDR3 reads CASSQGSGGMLSGNTIYF. The CDR3 bases are TGCGCCAGCAGCCAAGGATCCGGGGGGATGCTATCTGGAAACACCATATATTTT.

In this sample, this clone turned up once. The chain joins TRBV9 to TRBJ2-1; 7 positions match TRBD2. The CDR3 is 17 residues long. The germline V gene encodes CDR1 SGDLS and CDR2 YYNGEE. Germline trimming cut 3 bases from V and 0 bases from J; bases unmatched to any gene: 9. The CDR3 spells CASSAFPGGSSYNEQFF. The CDR3 nucleotides are TGTGCCAGCAGCGCATTTCCCGGGGGGAGCTCCTACAATGAGCAGTTCTTC.

The V and J genes are TRBV19 and TRBJ1-4; 9 bases match TRBD1. CDR3 length: 15 amino acids. V lost 10 bases, J lost 7 bases, and 13 bases stayed unmatched. Germline CDR1 reads LNHDA; CDR2 reads SQIVND (reference sequence). This CDR3 reads CATRVSTGGSEKLFF. The CDR3 coding sequence is TGTGCCACCCGGGTGTCTACAGGGGGCAGTGAAAAACTGTTTTTT.

This clone was recorded once. This chain connects TRBV5-5 to TRBJ2-2; D unclear. The CDR3 is 15 amino acids. Per the germline V gene, CDR1 is SGHKS and CDR2 is YYEKEE (reference sequence). Trimming pared 2 bases from V and 6 bases from J, leaving 14 bases between. The CDR3 nucleotides are TGTGCCAGCAGCTTCCTGGCGGCATCCTCCGGGGAGCTGTTTTTT. This translates into CASSFLAASSGELFF.

The J gene is TRBJ2-1, the V gene TRBV7-6; 9 nucleotides align to TRBD1. Trimming at V came to 0 bases and at J to 0 bases, leaving 3 bases not matched to a gene. CDR1 is SGHVS, CDR2 FNYEAQ, per germline. The CDR3 runs to 17 residues. Here the CDR3 reads CASSLALTGGSYNEQFF. For the CDR3, the DNA is TGTGCCAGCAGCTTAGCGTTGACAGGGGGCTCCTACAATGAGCAGTTCTTC.

The chain recombines TRBV19 with TRBJ2-7; D is unclear. CDR3 length equals 13 residues. V was clipped by 1 base and J by 3 bases, with 7 bases between them. Germline values: CDR1 LNHDA, CDR2 SQIVND (reference sequence). CDR3 DNA: TGTGCCAGTAGTATAGCCAGAGACTACGAGCAGTACTTC. This codes for CASSIARDYEQYF.

The chain is built from TRBV7-2 and TRBJ2-7, with 7 bases fitting TRBD2. The CDR3 length is 13 residues. The germline V gene has CDR1 SGHTA and CDR2 FQGNSA. The junction had 4 bases not matched to a gene; V was cut back by 5 bases and J by 3 bases. CDR3 loop: CASSRLANYEQYF. For the CDR3, the DNA is TGTGCCAGCAGCCGACTAGCCAACTACGAGCAGTACTTC.

The chain employs TRBV5-4 and TRBJ2-2; D is possibly TRBD1 or TRBD2 (5 bases each). V was shortened by 4 bases and J by 4 bases, with 14 bases between the two germline ends. From germline, CDR1 is SGHNT and CDR2 YYREEE (reference sequence). The CDR3 loop spans 15 amino acids. CDR3 nucleotide sequence: TGTGCCAGCAGCCCTCGGGGCGAGGTCACCGGGGAGCTGTTTTTT. This gives the protein CASSPRGEVTGELFF.